Each of the 20 T cell receptor beta chains below was sequenced from the same sample in a study of cytomegalovirus exposure and HLA in healthy donors (dated by TCRdb to 2015 to 2018). Library preparation was by the immunoSEQ multiplex PCR assay. For the multiplex PCR, a mixture combining 60 forward primers for TCR Vbeta segments and 13 reverse primers for TCR Jbeta segments was used. Not all clones reach the TCRdb copy of this immuneACCESS table, which keeps in-frame sequences only. Checked studies attribute under half of the gap to unresolved V genes and leave the rest unexplained. For this sample there are some 54,000 clones; 65% to 85% appear just once. Approximately 6% of the sample belongs to the ten largest clones. The sequenced sample consisted of PBMCs. Receptor source: a male donor in good health and CMV-seronegative.

Comments on this clone: The sample has other DNA sequences that encode this CDR3 too. CDR3 nucleotide sequence: TGTGCCAGCAGTCAGTTGGGACTAGCGGGGGGCCTCTCCTACAATGAGCAGTTCTTC. This sequence encodes CASSQLGLAGGLSYNEQFF. This chain links TRBV7-9 with TRBJ2-1, with 15 bases matching TRBD2. Germline-derived CDR1 and CDR2 are SEHNR and FQNEAQ (reference sequence). This CDR3 spans 19 amino acids. Trimming removed 6 bases from V and 0 bases from J; junction bases left unmatched: 9.

This clone was seen more than once but under ten times. The V call is TRBV10-3, the J call TRBJ1-5; 8 bases fit TRBD1. There are 13 residues in the CDR3. Germline values: CDR1 ENHRY, CDR2 SYGVKD. V shed 7 bases and J 7 bases; nucleotides not matched to a gene: 6. The CDR3 DNA is TGTGCCATCAACGACAGGGGTGGGCAGCCCCAGCATTTT. As protein: CAINDRGGQPQHF.

The chain combines TRBV28 with TRBJ2-7, with D uncertain. This CDR3 comprises 16 residues. Germline CDR1 MDHEN, CDR2 SYDVKM. Deletions cut 4 bases from V and 5 bases from J, with 21 bases between. The DNA of the CDR3 is TGTGCCAGCAGTTCCTTGGCCGGGTCCCGGTACAACGAGCAGTACTTC. Encoded protein: CASSSLAGSRYNEQYF.

The chain has TRBV6-5 and TRBJ2-5; TRBD1 matches 7 bases. Germline V gene lookup returns CDR1 MNHEY and CDR2 SVGAGI. The CDR3 loop spans 12 amino acids. Losses at the gene ends were 4 bases for V and 11 bases for J; bases not matched to a gene: 7. CDR3 sequence: CASSFPQGEQYF. CDR3 bases: TGTGCCAGCAGTTTTCCCCAGGGGGAGCAGTACTTC.

The V and J genes are TRBV29-1 and TRBJ2-1; D gene uncertain. CDR1 SQVTM and CDR2 ANQGSEA come from the germline V gene. The CDR3 spans 13 residues. The germline V and J ends were trimmed by 8 bases and 0 bases, with 11 bases remaining between them. CDR3 loop: CSKLLDSYNEQFF. CDR3 DNA sequence: TGCAGCAAGCTATTAGACTCCTACAATGAGCAGTTCTTC.

This chain links TRBV19 with TRBJ1-2, with 9 bases identical to TRBD1. The V gene's germline CDR1 is LNHDA and CDR2 SQIVND (reference sequence). This CDR3 is built from 14 residues. The V and J ends lost 5 bases and 5 bases, in that order; junction bases with no gene match: 6. The CDR3 loop reads CASSPWTGDYGYTF. The CDR3 DNA follows: TGTGCCAGTAGTCCGTGGACAGGGGATTATGGCTACACCTTC.

The sample holds one count of this clone. This chain links TRBV11-3 with TRBJ2-1; tentative D call: TRBD1 (5 bases). The V gene lost 5 bases and the J gene lost 8 bases, with 7 bases spanning the gap. Germline CDR1 and CDR2: SGHNT and YENEEA. This CDR3 contains 11 residues. CDR3 sequence: CASSDSHEQFF. The CDR3 nucleotides are TGTGCCAGCAGCGACAGTCATGAGCAGTTCTTC.

The V gene is TRBV5-5, the J gene TRBJ2-3; D remains unclear. The length of the CDR3 is 14 residues. Looked up from germline, CDR1 is SGHKS and CDR2 is YYEKEE (reference sequence). Trimming pared 0 bases from V and 8 bases from J, leaving 13 bases between. CDR3 in DNA: TGTGCCAGCAGCTTGGTGGCCACCCCCGTTACGCAGTATTTT. The encoded protein is CASSLVATPVTQYF. Together with reference TRBV5-5 and TRBJ2-3, the CDR3 gives the full variable domain: DAGVTQSPTHLIKTRGQQVTLRCSPISGHKSVSWYQQVLGQGPQFIFQYYEKEERGRGNFPDRFSARQFPNYSSELNVNALLLGDSALYLCASSLVATPVTQYFGPGTRLTVL.

This chain uses TRBV6-1 with TRBJ1-4, with a possible D match to TRBD1 (5 bases). Germline lookup yields CDR1 MNHNS and CDR2 SASEGT. This CDR3 region has 13 residues. V was clipped by 6 bases and J by 6 bases, with 11 bases between them. The CDR3 nucleotides are TGTGCCAGCAGGGACGGAGGGGATGAAAAACTGTTTTTT. This encodes CASRDGGDEKLFF.

V usage is TRBV19 and J usage is TRBJ2-7, with TRBD2 identical over 8 bases. CDR3 size: 13 residues. Germline lookup yields CDR1 LNHDA and CDR2 SQIVND (reference sequence). Trimming at V came to 5 bases and at J to 6 bases, leaving 6 bases not matched to a gene. DNA for the CDR3: TGTGCCAGTAGTTACGCGGGGGGCGTCGAGCAGTACTTC. Translated, it gives CASSYAGGVEQYF. The complete variable domain, with remaining parts taken from reference TRBV19 and TRBJ2-7, reads DGGITQSPKYLFRKEGQNVTLSCEQNLNHDAMYWYRQDPGQGLRLIYYSQIVNDFQKGDIAEGYSVSREKKESFPLTVTSAQKNPTAFYLCASSYAGGVEQYFGPGTRLTVT.

For this clone: The sample has other DNA sequences that encode this CDR3 too. The genes are TRBV6-1 and TRBJ1-2, with 7 bases identical to TRBD1. Germline V lookup: CDR1 MNHNS, CDR2 SASEGT. With 1 base clipped from V and 2 bases from J, the junction kept 1 base outside the gene matches. CDR3 length: 14 residues. The CDR3 loop reads CASSEGGGNYGYTF. The CDR3 DNA follows: TGTGCCAGCAGTGAAGGAGGGGGCAACTATGGCTACACCTTC.

The V and J genes are TRBV30 and TRBJ1-1; a weak D match, TRBD1 (5 bases). This CDR3 spans 15 amino acids. The V gene's germline CDR1 is GTSNPN and CDR2 SVGIG (reference sequence). V lost 0 bases, J lost 1 base, and 12 bases lay in between. This chain's CDR3 is CAWSVIGGRNTEAFF. The CDR3 region has the DNA TGTGCCTGGAGTGTAATCGGGGGTAGGAACACTGAAGCTTTCTTT. Variable domain in full (rest from reference TRBV30 and TRBJ1-1): SQTIHQWPATLVQPVGSPLSLECTVEGTSNPNLYWYRQAAGRGLQLLFYSVGIGQISSEVPQNLSASRPQDRQFILSSKKLLLSDSGFYLCAWSVIGGRNTEAFFGQGTRLTVV.

The gene calls are TRBV4-2 and TRBJ1-4, with 10 nucleotides matching TRBD1. The CDR3 totals 15 residues. Trimming at V came to 1 base and at J to 7 bases, leaving 3 bases not matched to a gene. CDR1 is LGHNA, CDR2 YNFKEQ, per germline. DNA for the CDR3: TGTGCCAGCAGCCAAGGGGACAGGGGAGGTGAAAAACTGTTTTTT. Translated, it gives CASSQGDRGGEKLFF.

The V call is TRBV5-1, the J call TRBJ2-7; the D is unclear. CDR3 length: 13 amino acids. V lost 1 base and J lost 2, with 7 bases in between. Germline V gene lookup returns CDR1 SGHRS and CDR2 YFSETQ. This CDR3 reads CASSLRDTYEQYF. The DNA for the CDR3 is TGCGCCAGCAGCTTGAGAGACACCTACGAGCAGTACTTC.

The genes are TRBV6-5 and TRBJ1-1, with 12 bases identical to TRBD1. The germline V gene has CDR1 MNHEY and CDR2 SVGAGI. The CDR3 contains 15 residues. Losses at the gene ends were 6 bases for V and 4 bases for J; bases not matched to a gene: 6. CDR3 residues: CASRGTGGAGTEAFF. CDR3 nucleotide sequence: TGTGCCAGCAGGGGGACAGGGGGCGCGGGCACTGAAGCTTTCTTT.

V and J are TRBV27 and TRBJ1-5; tentatively, D is TRBD1 (6 bases). The CDR3 is 13 residues long. Trimming removed 2 bases at V and 7 bases at J, with 9 bases between. Germline loops: CDR1 MNHEY, CDR2 SMNVEV (reference sequence). The CDR3 nucleotides are TGTGCCAGCAGTTTAGGGGGCAGCCAGCCCCAGCATTTT. Its protein product is CASSLGGSQPQHF.

The J gene is TRBJ2-1, the V gene TRBV2, with D possibly TRBD1 on 5 matching bases. With 7 bases removed from V and 5 bases from J, the gap between germline ends came to 9 bases. Looked up from germline, CDR1 is SNHLY and CDR2 is FYNNEI. The CDR3 length is 12 residues. The CDR3 coding sequence is TGTGCCAGCAAGGACAATAACAATGAGCAGTTCTTC. Translating it yields CASKDNNNEQFF.

This chain uses TRBV18 with TRBJ2-7; tentatively, D is TRBD1 (6 bases). There are 13 residues in the CDR3. V was shortened by 3 bases and J by 2 bases, with 8 bases between the two germline ends. The germline gives CDR1 KGHSH, CDR2 LQKENI. The CDR3 reads CASSPDSPYEQYF. CDR3 nucleotide sequence: TGTGCCAGCTCACCGGACAGTCCCTACGAGCAGTACTTC.

The chain employs TRBV5-4 and TRBJ1-3; D gene ambiguous. V shed 0 bases and J shed 0 bases, with 4 bases lying between them. The CDR3 length is 14 residues. The germline gives CDR1 SGHNT, CDR2 YYREEE (reference sequence). In DNA, the CDR3 is TGTGCCAGCAGCTTGGGGGCCTCTGGAAACACCATATATTTT. This codes for CASSLGASGNTIYF.

The V and J genes are TRBV6-4 and TRBJ1-6; D is unresolved. Germline assignment: CDR1 MRHNA and CDR2 SNTAGT. Between the trimmed V and J ends, which lost 5 bases and 1 base, there was a span of 6 bases. The CDR3 covers 14 residues. CDR3 in DNA: TGTGCCAGCAGTCAGGATTCCTATAATTCACCCCTCCACTTT. Amino acids: CASSQDSYNSPLHF.